This note documents a single T cell receptor beta chain sequence. This entry comes from a study of blood T cell repertoires in COVID-19. Overall study: COVID-19 samples from acute and convalescent phases originated in the United States, Italy and Spain. T cells, B-cell-depleted T cells, or PBMCs supplied cDNA or gDNA.

Trimming took off 5 bases at V and 5 bases at J, with 15 bases between the two ends. From germline, CDR1 is MDHEN and CDR2 SYDVKM. The CDR3 consists of 14 residues. Repertoires were generated with immunoSEQ multiplex PCR, while TCRdb's copy carries only in-frame clones and drops some. The profile shows some 240,000 clones, 75% to 85% of them singletons. The TCR was taken from a middle-aged woman who had recovered from COVID-19. Input material: peripheral blood. The chain combines TRBV28 with TRBJ2-5; D is perhaps TRBD1 (8 bases). CDR3 region: CASSPRGRGETQYF. CDR3 sequence (DNA): TGTGCCAGCAGTCCCAGGGGGCGGGGGGAGACCCAGTACTTC.